Listed below are T cell receptor beta chains from one sample, sequenced in a study of cytomegalovirus exposure and HLA in healthy donors. TCRdb's copy holds only in-frame clones and misses some; the assay was immunoSEQ multiplex PCR. The profile shows roughly 150,000 clones, 65% to 80% of them singletons. What was sequenced was PBMCs. All receptors come from a male donor in good health and CMV-seronegative. CDR3s include the opening cysteine and the closing phenylalanine or tryptophan. A D gene is named only where the DNA matches it firmly. Expanded clones get a size class; other rows say once, few or many, or leave the size out.

>10|.|TRBV30|.|TRBJ2-3
CAWSEEKQYF
TGTGCCTGGAGTGAGGAGAAGCAGTATTTT
>19|TRBD1|TRBV15|.|TRBJ1-3
CATSSIHSDRGEYGNTIYF
TGTGCCACCAGCAGTATACATTCTGACAGGGGCGAGTATGGAAACACCATATATTTT
>13|.|TRBV7-2|.|TRBJ2-1
CASSLRGYNEQFF
TGTGCCAGCAGCTTAAGGGGGTACAATGAGCAGTTCTTC
>14|TRBD2|TRBV5-1|.|TRBJ2-1
CASSRNLADDEQFF
TGCGCCAGCAGCCGGAACCTAGCGGACGATGAGCAGTTCTTC
>13|TRBD2|TRBV6-4|.|TRBJ2-3
CAPRAGVSDTQYF
TGTGCCCCCCGAGCGGGGGTATCAGATACGCAGTATTTT
>17|TRBD1|TRBV23-1|.|TRBJ2-7
CASMKVKSGTGKNEQYF
TGCGCCAGTATGAAGGTTAAATCCGGGACAGGGAAAAACGAGCAGTACTTC
>14|TRBD1|TRBV6-4|.|TRBJ2-3
CANPQDRGTDTQYF
TGTGCTAACCCGCAGGACAGGGGCACAGATACGCAGTATTTT
>15|TRBD1|TRBV6-5|.|TRBJ2-5
CASSWTGANQETQYF
TGTGCCAGCAGTTGGACAGGAGCCAACCAAGAGACCCAGTACTTC
>16|.|TRBV2|once|TRBJ2-7
CASSEALSGNSYEQYF
TGTGCCAGCAGTGAAGCGCTTTCAGGCAACTCCTACGAGCAGTACTTC
>15|TRBD1|TRBV6-5|few|TRBJ1-4
CASSYSGTANEKLFF
TGTGCCAGCAGTTACTCGGGGACAGCTAATGAAAAACTGTTTTTT
>14|TRBD2|TRBV18|.|TRBJ2-7
CASSPLGGGYEQYF
TGTGCCAGCTCACCACTTGGGGGGGGATACGAGCAGTACTTC
>14|.|TRBV6-1|.|TRBJ1-5
CASSEDRGNQPQHF
TGTGCCAGCAGTGAAGACAGGGGCAATCAGCCCCAGCATTTT
>14|TRBD1|TRBV18|.|TRBJ1-2
CASSPPGTGYGYTF
TGTGCCAGCTCACCACCGGGGACAGGATATGGCTACACCTTC
>14|TRBD2|TRBV7-2|.|TRBJ2-7
CASKNGRDDYEQYF
TGTGCCAGCAAGAACGGGAGGGATGATTACGAGCAGTACTTC